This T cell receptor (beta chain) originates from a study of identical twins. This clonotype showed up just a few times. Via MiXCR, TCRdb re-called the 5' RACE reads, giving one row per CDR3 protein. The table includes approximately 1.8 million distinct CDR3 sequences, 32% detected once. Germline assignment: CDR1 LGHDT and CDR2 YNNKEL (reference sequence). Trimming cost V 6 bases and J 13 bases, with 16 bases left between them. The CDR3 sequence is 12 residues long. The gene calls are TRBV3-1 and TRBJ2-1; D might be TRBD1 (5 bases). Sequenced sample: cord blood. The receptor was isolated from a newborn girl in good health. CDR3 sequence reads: CASSPTGVGQFF. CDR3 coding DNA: TGTGCCAGCAGTCCCACAGGTGTTGGACAGTTCTTC.